The 29 T cell receptor beta chains below were found in one sample sequenced in a study of radiotherapy plus CTLA-4 blockade in lung cancer. Clones were sequenced by immunoSEQ multiplex PCR, and TCRdb holds only the in-frame ones, with some missing. The sample has approximately 50,000 clones; about 80% are singletons. The material was peripheral blood, obtained from a patient treated with radiotherapy plus ipilimumab. These receptors were collected from a human donor with non-small cell lung cancer whose response to radiotherapy plus ipilimumab could not be evaluated.

The chain carries TRBV6-6 and TRBJ2-3; 9 bases line up with TRBD2. V lost 4 bases to trimming and J lost 1 base; unmatched junction nucleotides: 6. The CDR3 has 16 residues. Germline V CDR1 and CDR2: MNHNY, SVGAGI (reference sequence). The CDR3 DNA reads as TGTGCCAGCAGTTCCTCGCGGGGGGGCGGCACAGATACGCAGTATTTT. Protein product: CASSSSRGGGTDTQYF.

This sequence joins TRBV6-5 and TRBJ1-2; TRBD1 aligns across 8 bases. This CDR3 has 14 amino acids. Germline CDR1 and CDR2: MNHEY and SVGAGI. V lost 5 bases and J lost 7; bases outside the gene matches: 9. CDR3 residues: CASSGNRGTSGYTF. As DNA, the CDR3 is TGTGCCAGCAGTGGGAACAGGGGGACTTCTGGCTACACCTTC.

The CDR3 is CASSGTGDGEQFF. The CDR3 bases are TGTGCCAGCAGCGGTACAGGGGATGGTGAGCAGTTCTTC. The chain is built from TRBV9 and TRBJ2-1; 7 nucleotides match TRBD1. J was trimmed by 9 bases and V by 3 bases; bases with no gene match: 6. The CDR3 has 13 amino acids. Germline-derived CDR1 and CDR2 are SGDLS and YYNGEE.

This chain joins TRBV18 and TRBJ2-5; 8 bases line up with TRBD2. The junction had 3 bases not matched to a gene; V was cut back by 5 bases and J by 1 base. The CDR3 length is 14 residues. Germline CDR1 reads KGHSH; CDR2 reads LQKENI. CDR3 DNA: TGTGCCAGCTCATCCACTAGCGGCCAAGAGACCCAGTACTTC. Translating it yields CASSSTSGQETQYF.

This clone has only a few counts. This chain links TRBV5-1 with TRBJ2-3; 9 bases fit TRBD1. The V and J ends lost 2 bases and 6 bases, in that order; junction bases with no gene match: 10. The CDR3 totals 16 residues. CDR1 and CDR2 from the germline V gene are SGHRS and YFSETQ. The CDR3 sequence is CASSLPRDREWDTQYF. In DNA form, the CDR3 reads TGCGCCAGCAGCTTACCCCGGGACAGGGAATGGGATACGCAGTATTTT.

This sequence joins TRBV27 and TRBJ2-7; D may be TRBD1 (5 bases). Germline lookup yields CDR1 MNHEY and CDR2 SMNVEV (reference sequence). CDR3 length equals 12 residues. Trimming cost V 5 bases and J 9 bases, with 14 bases left between them. The CDR3 nucleotides are TGTGCCAGCAGTGACGACAGCACGAGGCAGTACTTC. Its translation is CASSDDSTRQYF.

This chain joins TRBV11-2 and TRBJ2-3; the match to TRBD2 covers 9 bases. This CDR3 region has 16 residues. The V segment lost 1 base and the J segment 1 base; nucleotides outside the gene matches: 3. The germline V gene encodes CDR1 SGHAT and CDR2 FQNNGV. The CDR3 is CASSLGTSGRTDTQYF. The CDR3 nucleotides read TGTGCCAGCAGCTTAGGAACTAGCGGGCGCACAGATACGCAGTATTTT.

V gene TRBV5-4 combines with J gene TRBJ1-1; D unclear. Trimming stripped 4 bases from V and 2 bases from J, with 15 bases between. The germline CDR1 and CDR2 sequences are SGHNT and YYREEE (reference sequence). The CDR3 length is 15 residues. The CDR3 region is CASSRPDILNTEAFF. In DNA, the CDR3 is TGTGCCAGCAGCCGCCCTGATATACTAAACACTGAAGCTTTCTTT.

The chain uses TRBV4-1 and TRBJ2-3, with D uncertain. The V end was cut by 2 bases, the J end by 6 bases, with 18 bases between. There are 16 residues in the CDR3. Germline V gene sequence: CDR1 MGHRA, CDR2 YSYEKL. The CDR3 nucleotides read TGCGCCAGCAGCCAATCCGGCAACCGACCCAGGGATACGCAGTATTTT. Protein: CASSQSGNRPRDTQYF.

The V gene is TRBV28, the J gene TRBJ2-7; 9 nucleotides match TRBD2. The CDR3 runs 15 residues. The J segment lost 1 base and the V segment lost 3 bases, leaving 4 bases of the junction unmatched. Per the germline V gene, CDR1 is MDHEN and CDR2 is SYDVKM. In DNA form, the CDR3 reads TGTGCCAGCAGTTTCAGACTAGCGGCTTCCTACGAGCAGTACTTC. It encodes CASSFRLAASYEQYF.

The chain links TRBV5-1 to TRBJ1-1; 10 nucleotides align to TRBD1. Trimming at V came to 4 bases and at J to 3 bases, leaving 3 bases not matched to a gene. This CDR3 contains 14 residues. Germline lookup yields CDR1 SGHRS and CDR2 YFSETQ. The CDR3 DNA reads as TGCGCCAGCAGCCTGGGACAGGGGTACACTGAAGCTTTCTTT. This translates into CASSLGQGYTEAFF.

The count of this clone is one. The CDR3 protein is CATGLAGGTDTQYF. For the CDR3, the DNA is TGTGCCACCGGACTAGCGGGGGGCACAGATACGCAGTATTTT. The genes are TRBV10-3 and TRBJ2-3, with 13 bases that match TRBD2. Germline V gene data show CDR1 as ENHRY and CDR2 as SYGVKD. The CDR3 extends over 14 amino acids. V shed 10 bases, J shed 1 base, and the junction held 2 bases outside the gene matches.

This clone was counted between two and nine times. The rearrangement joins TRBV7-6 to TRBJ2-5; 11 bases map to TRBD2. J was trimmed by 5 bases and V by 5 bases; bases with no gene match: 7. The CDR3 totals 15 residues. CDR1 is SGHVS, CDR2 FNYEAQ, per germline. This chain's CDR3 is CASSALAGGYETQYF. In DNA, the CDR3 is TGTGCCAGCAGCGCGCTAGCGGGGGGTTATGAGACCCAGTACTTC.

The chain is built from TRBV30 and TRBJ2-2; 8 bases agree with TRBD2. The CDR3 is 14 amino acids. Trimming removed 5 bases from V and 1 base from J; junction bases left unmatched: 3. Germline CDR1 reads GTSNPN; CDR2 reads SVGIG (reference sequence). The CDR3 DNA follows: TGTGCCTGGCTCGGGACTAGGAACACCGGGGAGCTGTTTTTT. Translating gives CAWLGTRNTGELFF. The full variable domain, completed using reference TRBV30 and TRBJ2-2, is SQTIHQWPATLVQPVGSPLSLECTVEGTSNPNLYWYRQAAGRGLQLLFYSVGIGQISSEVPQNLSASRPQDRQFILSSKKLLLSDSGFYLCAWLGTRNTGELFFGEGSRLTVL.

This clone was counted between two and nine times. The chain has TRBV28 and TRBJ2-2; 8 bases line up with TRBD1. V lost 5 bases to trimming and J lost 5 bases; unmatched junction nucleotides: 7. This CDR3 has 15 residues. Looked up from germline, CDR1 is MDHEN and CDR2 is SYDVKM. The CDR3 spells CASSPDRVGTGELFF. Written as DNA, the CDR3 is TGTGCCAGCAGTCCGGACAGGGTAGGGACCGGGGAGCTGTTTTTT.

The chain recombines TRBV12-5 with TRBJ2-3; D not resolved. In germline, CDR1 is LGHNT, CDR2 FRNRAP. V lost 1 base, J lost 0 bases, and 11 bases lay in between. This CDR3 is 16 amino acids long. CDR3 protein: CASGLEIEISTDTQYF. In DNA form, the CDR3 reads TGTGCTAGTGGTTTGGAAATAGAAATTAGCACAGATACGCAGTATTTT.

The rearrangement uses TRBV6-1 and TRBJ2-7; 10 nucleotides match TRBD1. Germline loops: CDR1 MNHNS, CDR2 SASEGT. The CDR3 covers 15 residues. Trimming at V came to 3 bases and at J to 4 bases, leaving 6 bases not matched to a gene. This CDR3 is CASSETTGGVYEQYF. CDR3 DNA sequence: TGTGCCAGCAGTGAGACGACAGGGGGCGTTTACGAGCAGTACTTC.

This clone was picked up a small number of times. The chain is built from TRBV19 and TRBJ2-2; the match to TRBD1 covers 11 bases. Germline values: CDR1 LNHDA, CDR2 SQIVND (reference sequence). Unmatched junction bases numbered 7, after V lost 7 bases and J lost 6 bases. This CDR3 contains 15 residues. In DNA form, the CDR3 reads TGTGCCAGTACTTTGGGACAGGGGGGTTCCGGGGAGCTGTTTTTT. This codes for CASTLGQGGSGELFF.

This chain's CDR3 is CASSAGSDYGYTF. The CDR3 coding sequence is TGTGCCAGCAGTGCAGGTTCGGACTATGGCTACACCTTC. The chain employs TRBV6-5 and TRBJ1-2; no clear D. V shed 5 bases and J shed 3 bases, with 10 bases lying between them. The CDR3 has 13 amino acids. Germline CDR1 reads MNHEY; CDR2 reads SVGAGI.

CDR3 protein: CASSIPQGVLAKNIQYF. In nucleotides, the CDR3 is TGTGCCAGTAGTATACCCCAGGGGGTACTAGCCAAAAACATTCAGTACTTC. J is TRBJ2-4 and V is TRBV19; TRBD1 matches at 7 bases. The CDR3 is 17 amino acids. The germline V gene has CDR1 LNHDA and CDR2 SQIVND (reference sequence). Losses at the gene ends were 2 bases for V and 0 bases for J; bases not matched to a gene: 7. Together with reference TRBV19 and TRBJ2-4, the CDR3 gives the full variable domain: DGGITQSPKYLFRKEGQNVTLSCEQNLNHDAMYWYRQDPGQGLRLIYYSQIVNDFQKGDIAEGYSVSREKKESFPLTVTSAQKNPTAFYLCASSIPQGVLAKNIQYFGAGTRLSVL.

V and J are TRBV28 and TRBJ2-7; D may be TRBD2 (6 bases). Trimming stripped 4 bases from V and 2 bases from J, with 21 bases between. This CDR3 spans 17 amino acids. From germline, CDR1 is MDHEN and CDR2 SYDVKM. The CDR3 DNA follows: TGTGCCAGCAGTTCCTGGGGTGGGATAGCGGTCCCCTACGAGCAGTACTTC. Protein sequence: CASSSWGGIAVPYEQYF.

The genes are TRBV10-3 and TRBJ1-4; D remains unclear. Germline lookup yields CDR1 ENHRY and CDR2 SYGVKD. The V end was cut by 0 bases, the J end by 6 bases, with 8 bases between. The CDR3 is 14 residues long. The chain's CDR3 is CAISESLQDEKLFF. Written as DNA, the CDR3 is TGTGCCATCAGTGAGTCCCTGCAGGATGAAAAACTGTTTTTT.

CDR3 in amino acids: CASSDRGSAGNTIYF. CDR3 DNA sequence: TGTGCCAGCTCAGACAGGGGATCGGCTGGAAACACCATATATTTT. This chain links TRBV18 with TRBJ1-3; 8 nucleotides agree with TRBD1. The germline CDR1 and CDR2 sequences are KGHSH and LQKENI. The J segment lost 2 bases and the V segment lost 5 bases, leaving 5 bases of the junction unmatched. The CDR3 loop spans 15 amino acids.

The chain couples TRBV7-2 to TRBJ1-1; D is unresolved. Germline CDR1 reads SGHTA; CDR2 reads FQGNSA. The CDR3 has 13 residues. Deletions cut 5 bases from V and 1 base from J, with 8 bases between. As DNA, the CDR3 is TGTGCCAGCAGCCAACAGACGAACACTGAAGCTTTCTTT. It codes for CASSQQTNTEAFF.

The DNA for the CDR3 is TGTGCCAGTAGTGAGACAGGGTCCCCAACTAATGAAAAACTGTTTTTT. Translation: CASSETGSPTNEKLFF. This rearrangement joins TRBV19 to TRBJ1-4; 7 bases align to TRBD1. The junction had 6 bases not matched to a gene; V was cut back by 5 bases and J by 0 bases. The CDR3 has 16 amino acids. Germline lookup yields CDR1 LNHDA and CDR2 SQIVND (reference sequence).

The chain joins TRBV7-2 to TRBJ2-5; TRBD2 aligns across 15 bases. J lost 2 bases, V lost 5 bases, and 3 bases had no gene match. CDR1 is SGHTA and CDR2 is FQGNSA in the germline V gene. This CDR3 contains 16 residues. DNA for the CDR3: TGTGCCAGCAGCCGTGGACTAGCGGGGGGGCAAGAGACCCAGTACTTC. Translating it yields CASSRGLAGGQETQYF.

This chain connects TRBV30 to TRBJ2-2; D remains unclear. Germline V gene sequence: CDR1 GTSNPN, CDR2 SVGIG (reference sequence). The CDR3 is 15 residues long. With 0 bases removed from V and 1 base from J, the gap between germline ends came to 9 bases. The CDR3 region is CAWSVLPMNTGELFF. DNA for the CDR3: TGTGCCTGGAGTGTACTTCCGATGAACACCGGGGAGCTGTTTTTT.

In this sample, this clone turned up once. The chain links TRBV7-9 to TRBJ2-6; D gene uncertain. V was trimmed by 2 bases and J by 1 base, leaving 6 bases between them. This CDR3 is built from 15 residues. Germline assignment: CDR1 SEHNR and CDR2 FQNEAQ (reference sequence). The CDR3, as DNA: TGTGCCAGCAGCTTAACCCGGTCTGGGGCCAACGTCCTGACTTTC. Its protein product is CASSLTRSGANVLTF.

V gene TRBV5-1 combines with J gene TRBJ2-1, with 7 nucleotides matching TRBD2. This CDR3 is 12 amino acids long. J gave up 15 bases and V 4 bases, and 10 bases lay outside the gene matches. Germline CDR1 reads SGHRS; CDR2 reads YFSETQ. The chain's CDR3 is CASSLEAGLRFF. CDR3 coding DNA: TGCGCCAGCAGCCTGGAAGCGGGACTACGGTTCTTC.